This T cell receptor (beta chain) was identified during a study of blood T cell repertoires in COVID-19. The repertoire was sequenced with immunoSEQ multiplex PCR; TCRdb's copy has only in-frame clones and lacks some. This sample has 55,000 to 70,000 clones, with around 83% found just once. The germline CDR1 and CDR2 sequences are MNHEY and SMNVEV (reference sequence). The V end lost 3 bases, the J end lost 7 bases, and 13 bases lay between the germline ends. The CDR3 spans 14 residues. The clonotype comes from a woman of 80 years or more with acute or convalescent COVID-19. The source material was peripheral blood. The chain combines TRBV27 with TRBJ1-5; a possible D gene is TRBD1 (6 bases). The CDR3 here is CASSLQGRGQPQHF. The CDR3 DNA reads TGTGCCAGCAGTTTGCAGGGGAGGGGGCAGCCCCAGCATTTT.